A single sample is the source of the 15 T cell receptor beta chains below, sequenced in a study of PD-L1 blockade in urothelial cancer (TCRdb year 2017). The library was produced with the immunoSEQ multiplex PCR assay. TCRdb carries this immuneACCESS record with in-frame sequences only. Its versions omit some clonotypes, under half of them owing to an unresolved V gene in the studies checked, with the rest unexplained. A total of about 120,000 clones appear in this sample, about 89% of them only once. More than 1.5% of the sample is taken by the ten largest. In the paper's terms, the time point label means: peripheral blood 6 weeks after treatment start. The sequencing used PBMCs, collected around atezolizumab (anti-PD-L1) treatment. These receptors came from a man aged 55 to 70 with urothelial cancer.

V usage is TRBV6-5 and J usage is TRBJ2-7; 10 positions match TRBD2. CDR3 size: 15 residues. Germline loops: CDR1 MNHEY, CDR2 SVGAGI. V trimming: 4 bases; J trimming: 1 base; junction bases outside the gene matches: 4. The CDR3 loop is CASSSLAGDSYEQYF. For the CDR3, the DNA is TGTGCCAGCAGTTCGCTAGCGGGGGATTCCTACGAGCAGTACTTC.

This chain uses TRBV7-3 with TRBJ1-2, with D possibly being TRBD1 (6 bases). The CDR3 is 14 amino acids. The germline V and J ends were trimmed by 5 bases and 6 bases, with 16 bases remaining between them. Germline values: CDR1 SGHTA, CDR2 FQGTGA. This CDR3 is CASSPGGGRNGYTF. CDR3 bases: TGTGCCAGCAGCCCGGGCGGGGGCCGTAATGGCTACACCTTC.

This clone showed up just once. The J gene is TRBJ2-1, the V gene TRBV2, with 15 positions matching TRBD2. Losses at the gene ends were 7 bases for V and 15 bases for J; bases not matched to a gene: 13. From germline, CDR1 is SNHLY and CDR2 FYNNEI. The CDR3 length is 15 residues. CDR3 residues: CASNPGLAGGVPRFF. The CDR3 coding sequence is TGTGCCAGCAACCCGGGACTAGCGGGGGGCGTACCACGGTTCTTC.

This clone was observed a handful of times. The chain joins TRBV10-1 to TRBJ2-7; 8 positions match TRBD1. With 2 bases clipped from V and 2 bases from J, the junction kept 5 bases outside the gene matches. The germline gives CDR1 WNHNN, CDR2 SYGVQD (reference sequence). The length of the CDR3 is 15 residues. This chain's CDR3 is CASSEGQGFPYEQYF. The CDR3 DNA reads TGCGCCAGCAGTGAGGGACAGGGTTTCCCCTACGAGCAGTACTTC.

The rearrangement links TRBV6-5 to TRBJ1-5; maybe TRBD1 (5 bases). The CDR3 runs 13 residues. CDR1 and CDR2 (germline): MNHEY, SVGAGI. V lost 7 bases and J 4 bases, leaving 11 bases between the germline ends. The CDR3 region has the DNA TGTGCCAGCAAGGTAGGGGTTAATCAGCCCCAGCATTTT. Protein: CASKVGVNQPQHF.

V is TRBV5-4 and J is TRBJ1-5; 8 positions agree with TRBD1. The length of the CDR3 is 15 residues. Unmatched junction bases numbered 8, after V lost 4 bases and J lost 5 bases. The germline V gene encodes CDR1 SGHNT and CDR2 YYREEE (reference sequence). The CDR3 nucleotides read TGTGCCAGCAGCATCAGGGGGCGCCGGGATCAGCCCCAGCATTTT. Translating gives CASSIRGRRDQPQHF.

The rearrangement uses TRBV5-4 and TRBJ1-2, with 7 bases lining up with TRBD1. CDR1 SGHNT and CDR2 YYREEE come from the germline V gene (reference sequence). J was trimmed by 2 bases and V by 4 bases; bases with no gene match: 8. The CDR3 runs to 15 residues. The CDR3 loop reads CASSGTGEANYGYTF. In DNA form, the CDR3 reads TGTGCCAGCAGCGGAACAGGGGAAGCGAACTATGGCTACACCTTC.

This rearrangement joins TRBV7-9 to TRBJ1-2; TRBD1 matches 7 bases. Germline trimming cut 6 bases from V and 8 bases from J; bases unmatched to any gene: 9. The CDR3 runs 13 residues. Germline CDR1 and CDR2: SEHNR and FQNEAQ (reference sequence). The CDR3 protein is CASSPQGFKGYTF. CDR3 sequence (DNA): TGTGCCAGCAGTCCACAGGGGTTCAAGGGCTACACCTTC.

The V gene is TRBV6-5, the J gene TRBJ1-1; the D gene is possibly TRBD1 (6 bases). Trimming took 0 bases from V and 8 from J, leaving 13 bases between them. The germline gives CDR1 MNHEY, CDR2 SVGAGI. This CDR3 has 14 amino acids. The CDR3 region is CASSYSVPGGEAFF. The CDR3 DNA reads TGTGCCAGCAGTTACTCGGTGCCGGGGGGCGAAGCTTTCTTT.

This chain joins TRBV11-2 and TRBJ2-7; D unclear. Deletions cut 1 base from V and 2 bases from J, with 6 bases between. The CDR3 is 13 residues long. CDR1 SGHAT and CDR2 FQNNGV come from the germline V gene. The CDR3 region has the DNA TGTGCCAGCAGCTTAGCGGAGACCTACGAGCAGTACTTC. Its translation is CASSLAETYEQYF.

The chain joins TRBV7-8 to TRBJ2-7, with D possibly matching TRBD1 (7 bases). Germline V CDR1 and CDR2: SGHVS, FQNEAQ. V gave up 0 bases and J gave up 5 bases, with 17 bases separating them. CDR3 length: 16 residues. CDR3 amino acids: CASSLAQGRGDDEQYF. CDR3 bases: TGTGCCAGCAGCTTAGCGCAGGGCAGGGGGGACGACGAGCAGTACTTC.

This chain links TRBV10-2 with TRBJ2-1; 7 nucleotides line up with TRBD2. CDR3 length equals 13 residues. The V segment lost 7 bases and the J segment 9 bases; nucleotides outside the gene matches: 9. The germline CDR1 and CDR2 sequences are WSHSY and SAAADI. For the CDR3, the DNA is TGCGCCAGCATCTCAGCGGGGTCAGGTGAGCAGTTCTTC. Translating it yields CASISAGSGEQFF.

V gene TRBV5-1 combines with J gene TRBJ2-7; 8 bases agree with TRBD1. The V gene's germline CDR1 is SGHRS and CDR2 YFSETQ. The J segment lost 0 bases and the V segment lost 4 bases, leaving 6 bases of the junction unmatched. The CDR3 sequence is 15 residues long. The CDR3 here is CASSPGTGDSYEQYF. For the CDR3, the DNA is TGCGCCAGCAGCCCAGGGACAGGAGACTCCTACGAGCAGTACTTC. The whole variable domain, remainder taken from reference TRBV5-1 and TRBJ2-7, is KAGVTQTPRYLIKTRGQQVTLSCSPISGHRSVSWYQQTPGQGLQFLFEYFSETQRNKGNFPGRFSGRQFSNSRSEMNVSTLELGDSALYLCASSPGTGDSYEQYFGPGTRLTVT.

This chain connects TRBV13 to TRBJ2-7; TRBD2 matches 7 bases. Per germline, CDR1 PRHDT and CDR2 FYEKMQ (reference sequence). Trimming removed 0 bases from V and 6 bases from J; junction bases left unmatched: 14. This CDR3 contains 17 residues. For the CDR3, the DNA is TGTGCCAGCAGCTTAGGGAATGGGAGGGGTGGCAGGGTCGAGCAGTACTTC. The encoded protein is CASSLGNGRGGRVEQYF.

The chain joins TRBV6-1 to TRBJ1-3, with a weak D call TRBD1 (5 bases). The CDR3 loop spans 12 amino acids. V was shortened by 1 base and J by 10 bases, with 8 bases between the two germline ends. Germline V CDR1 and CDR2: MNHNS, SASEGT. The CDR3 loop is CASSEVGRTIYF. The CDR3 bases are TGTGCCAGCAGTGAAGTGGGGCGGACCATATATTTT.